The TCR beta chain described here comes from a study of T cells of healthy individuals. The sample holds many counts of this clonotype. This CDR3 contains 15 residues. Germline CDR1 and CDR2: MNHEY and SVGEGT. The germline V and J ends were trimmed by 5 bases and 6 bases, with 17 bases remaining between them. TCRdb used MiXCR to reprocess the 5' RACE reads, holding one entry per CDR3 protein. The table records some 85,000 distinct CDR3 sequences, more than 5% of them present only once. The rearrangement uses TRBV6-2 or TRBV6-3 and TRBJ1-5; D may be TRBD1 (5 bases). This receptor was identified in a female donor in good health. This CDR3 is CASSRRDRPGQPQHF. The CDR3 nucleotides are TGTGCCAGCAGTCGACGCGACAGACCCGGTCAGCCCCAGCATTTT.